This T cell receptor (beta chain) emerged from a study of cytomegalovirus exposure and HLA in healthy donors. Study-wide results and caveats: Later analysis demonstrated an association between a missense DCLRE1C variant and TCR beta V- and J-gene trimming. Associated with cytomegalovirus, according to the listing, were 150 to 200 TCR beta chains. A later analysis by the authors found several of the most significant clusters apparently linked to common viral pathogens.

The CDR3 covers 16 residues. Germline CDR1 reads MDHEN; CDR2 reads SYDVKM. Trimming pared 1 base from V and 0 bases from J, leaving 11 bases between. On this clone: Its specificity is unknown.

While unrecorded immune exposures were likely, the donors were nominally healthy when sampled. The PCR was carried out with 60 Vbeta primers and 13 Jbeta primers. Measured with immunoSEQ multiplex PCR; TCRdb has only the in-frame clones, and not every one. The repertoire holds about 120,000 clones, with around 78% as singletons. The sequenced material came from PBMCs. V gene TRBV28 combines with J gene TRBJ2-3; D is undetermined. This receptor was taken from a middle-aged woman in good health and CMV-seronegative. This chain's CDR3 is CASSLSVARSTDTQYF. The DNA of the CDR3 is TGTGCCAGCAGTTTATCAGTGGCGCGGAGCACAGATACGCAGTATTTT.